Listed below are T cell receptor beta chains from one sample, sequenced in a study of blood T cell repertoires in COVID-19. The method was immunoSEQ multiplex PCR; TCRdb's version includes in-frame clones alone and lacks a portion of them. In the table there are 9,900 or so clones, around 87% of which are singletons. The sequencing sample was made of peripheral blood. Source of these receptors: a human donor in a cohort sampled during active COVID-19. Both conserved end residues are part of each CDR3. The D gene is left open where the match is weak. Part of the rows lack a size; the others show once, few, many or a class for expanded clones.

cdr3_nt cdr3_aa v_call clone_size d_call j_call
TGCGCCAGCAGCCCTACAGACAGGGTTGGAAACATTCAGTACTTC CASSPTDRVGNIQYF TRBV5-1 NA TRBD1 TRBJ2-4
TGCGCCAGCAGTGACCAGCGGGGGGGAACAGATACGCAGTATTTT CASSDQRGGTDTQYF TRBV10-1 NA TRBD2 TRBJ2-3
TGTGCCAGCAGCTCCGGCGGCGGACAGGGCGCCTACGAGCAGTACTTC CASSSGGGQGAYEQYF TRBV5-4 NA TRBD1 TRBJ2-7
TGTGCCAGCAGCTTTAGCAGGGGGACCTACGAGCAGTACTTC CASSFSRGTYEQYF TRBV5-4 NA TRBD1 TRBJ2-7
TGCGCCAGCGGGGCCAGGGGTGACACTGAAGCTTTCTTT CASGARGDTEAFF TRBV5-1 NA NA TRBJ1-1
TGCGCCAGCAGCTTGGTTGCGGGGCTTGACTCCGGGGAGCTGTTTTTT CASSLVAGLDSGELFF TRBV5-1 NA NA TRBJ2-2
TGTGCCAGCAGCACTTTGGGACTAGGGGGGCCCTACACAGATACGCAGTATTTT CASSTLGLGGPYTDTQYF TRBV5-6 NA TRBD2 TRBJ2-3
TGTGCCAGCTCACCCCACCAGGGGGTGAATTCACCCCTCCACTTT CASSPHQGVNSPLHF TRBV18 NA TRBD1 TRBJ1-6
TGTGCCAGCAGTGAAGGGCCAGGGAAGGGGATTCAGTACTTC CASSEGPGKGIQYF TRBV6-4 NA NA TRBJ2-4
TGTGCCAGCAGTCTAACAGGGTCAGGGCATGGCTACACCTTC CASSLTGSGHGYTF TRBV6-2/TRBV6-3 once NA TRBJ1-2
TGTGCCAGCAGCTTAAGGGACAGGGGGTTTACTGAAGCTTTCTTT CASSLRDRGFTEAFF TRBV13 NA TRBD1 TRBJ1-1
TGCGCCAGCAGTTCTCCAGCAGGGGGAGCGGTTTCACCCCTCCACTTT CASSSPAGGAVSPLHF TRBV23-1 once TRBD1 TRBJ1-6
TGTGCCTGGAGTGTAGACATCCGGGCAGGGACTGAAGCTTTCTTT CAWSVDIRAGTEAFF TRBV30 NA NA TRBJ1-1
TGTGCCATCGAGGGACTAGCGGGGCCCTACGAGCAGTACTTC CAIEGLAGPYEQYF TRBV4-2 NA TRBD2 TRBJ2-7
TGTGCCAGCCGGGTGGGACAGGGAACCGACGAGCAGTACTTC CASRVGQGTDEQYF TRBV7-2 NA TRBD1 TRBJ2-7
TGCGCCAGCAGGTCATCGGACAGGGGCTATAATTCACCCCTCCACTTT CASRSSDRGYNSPLHF TRBV4-1 NA TRBD1 TRBJ1-6
TGTGCCAGCAGCCCCGGGACAGACCTTGGCTACACCTTC CASSPGTDLGYTF TRBV6-6 once TRBD1 TRBJ1-2
TGCGCCAGCAGCCCCCAGGGGAGGGCTCATGAAAAACTGTTTTTT CASSPQGRAHEKLFF TRBV5-1 NA NA TRBJ1-4
TGTGCCAGCAATCAACAGGGGAATGGCTACACCTTC CASNQQGNGYTF TRBV28 NA TRBD1 TRBJ1-2
TGTGCCAGCAGCTCGGGGCAAGAGACCCAGTACTTC CASSSGQETQYF TRBV7-6 NA NA TRBJ2-5
TGCGCCAGCAGCTTGGGTGGCGGGGGACACAATGAGCAGTTCTTC CASSLGGGGHNEQFF TRBV5-1 NA TRBD2 TRBJ2-1
TGTGCCAGCAGCCAAGATCAGGGGCGAGAGACCCAGTACTTC CASSQDQGRETQYF TRBV3-1/TRBV3-2 NA NA TRBJ2-5
TGTGCCAGCAGGAGGGTGGGGGGGAAGTCACCCCTCCACTTT CASRRVGGKSPLHF TRBV5-6 NA NA TRBJ1-6
TGTGCCAGCAGTTACTCGAGCGGGGATTCACCCCTCCACTTT CASSYSSGDSPLHF TRBV6-2/TRBV6-3 NA NA TRBJ1-6
TGTGCCAGCAGCCCCCAGCGGGGGGGAAGTGAGCAGTTCTTC CASSPQRGGSEQFF TRBV7-2 NA TRBD2 TRBJ2-1
TGTGCCAGCAGTGAATCCGGTGGCTACACCTTC CASSESGGYTF TRBV25-1 NA NA TRBJ1-2
TGTGCCAGTAGTATATCTAGCGGGGCCCTCAATGAGCAGTTCTTC CASSISSGALNEQFF TRBV19 NA TRBD2 TRBJ2-1
TGTGCCAGCAGTGAGGCCCGGGGTACGCAGTATTTT CASSEARGTQYF TRBV2 NA NA TRBJ2-3
TGTGCCACCAGCAGAGATCCCCCCCAGGGTGAGGCCTACGAGCAGTACTTC CATSRDPPQGEAYEQYF TRBV15 NA NA TRBJ2-7
TGTGCCAGCAGTGTAGGCGGCCAGCCCTATGGCTACACCTTC CASSVGGQPYGYTF TRBV2 NA NA TRBJ1-2
TGCGCCAGCAGCCAAGCGGCAGGGGGGCAGCCCCAGCATTTT CASSQAAGGQPQHF TRBV4-1 NA TRBD1 TRBJ1-5
TGTGCCAGCAGTTTATTCGGACAGGGGGCGTCCAGCACTGAAGCTTTCTTT CASSLFGQGASSTEAFF TRBV27 NA TRBD1 TRBJ1-1
TGTGCCAGCAGTTTTGGCCGAGAGCAGTACTTC CASSFGREQYF TRBV12-3/TRBV12-4 NA NA TRBJ2-7
TGCGCCAGCAGCCCCAATCCGGGACAGTCCGCAGAGACCCAGTACTTC CASSPNPGQSAETQYF TRBV5-1 NA TRBD1 TRBJ2-5
TGTGCCAGCCCATTCGACAGGAACACTGAAGCTTTCTTT CASPFDRNTEAFF TRBV6-5 NA NA TRBJ1-1
TGTGCCAGCAGCCCCCTGACAGGGGTATGGTATGGCTACACCTTC CASSPLTGVWYGYTF TRBV7-9 NA TRBD1 TRBJ1-2
TGCAGTGCTAGTTCGCGGGCCGCAGATACGCAGTATTTT CSASSRAADTQYF TRBV20-1 NA NA TRBJ2-3
TGCGCCAGCAGCTTCCTGACTAGCGGGGACTCCTACAATGAGCAGTTCTTC CASSFLTSGDSYNEQFF TRBV5-1 NA TRBD2 TRBJ2-1
TGTGCCAGCACCCCGGCAGGTCGAAACACCATATATTTT CASTPAGRNTIYF TRBV12-3/TRBV12-4 NA NA TRBJ1-3
TGTGCCATCAGGGATACAGGAGCTGAAGCTTTCTTT CAIRDTGAEAFF TRBV10-3 NA NA TRBJ1-1
TGTGCCAGCAGTGAAGGCAGTAATGAAAAACTGTTTTTT CASSEGSNEKLFF TRBV2 NA NA TRBJ1-4
TGTGCCAGCAGCTTAGGGGGACAGATTGGAACGAGGACTGAAGCTTTCTTT CASSLGGQIGTRTEAFF TRBV5-4 few TRBD1 TRBJ1-1
TGTGCCAGCAGTGAATTCGGGGGTAGCAATCAGCCCCAGCATTTT CASSEFGGSNQPQHF TRBV6-1 NA NA TRBJ1-5
TGTGCCAGCAGCGCCCGGGGGGGGATCTTCCATTTT CASSARGGIFHF TRBV6-4 NA NA TRBJ1-5
TGTGCCAGCAGCCCCGACAGTACTAATCAGCCCCAGCATTTT CASSPDSTNQPQHF TRBV3-1/TRBV3-2 NA NA TRBJ1-5